This T cell receptor (beta chain) was sequenced during a study of blood T cells in healthy people across ages. Total RNA extracted from each sample amounted to at least 6 micrograms. It was with a sample-barcoded 5' primer and a J-beta primer mix that a second PCR of roughly 7 to 12 cycles was run. Every sample returned 2.5 million or more CDR3-containing paired-end reads. TCRdb recomputed calls from the 5' RACE reads with MiXCR, one row per CDR3 protein. Of fewer than 2 million distinct CDR3 sequences detected, roughly 43% appear once; the ten largest clones hold about 21%. A single count supports this clonotype. The antigen is not known. The germline gene is not matched at one end of the junction; a read error may be the cause. Study-wide results and limits: The long-lived group displayed more naive CD4+ cells, plus higher diversity, than the aged donors did. Investigators viewed diversity estimates from one million T cells as underestimates, the study reported.

Germline CDR1 SGHTA, CDR2 FQGTGA. The CDR3 loop spans 14 amino acids. The J gene is TRBJ2-7, the V gene TRBV7-3, with TRBD2 matching 10 bases. What was sequenced was blood. The source is a human donor in good health. CDR3 bases: TGTGTCAGCAGCTTAGCGGGGGGTCCCTACGAGCAGTACTTC. Residues: CVSSLAGGPYEQYF.